Below, 4 T cell receptor beta chains from the same sample are listed, as sequenced in a study of blood T cell repertoires in COVID-19. The table came from immunoSEQ multiplex PCR; TCRdb's copy has only in-frame clones and leaves some out. This sample yields more than 200,000 clones, of which roughly 82% are seen a single time; around 1.5% belongs to the top ten. Sequences were obtained from peripheral blood. The receptor source for this set is a woman in her 40s who had recovered from COVID-19.

This chain connects TRBV12-3 or TRBV12-4 to TRBJ1-1, with D uncertain. The CDR3 runs 13 residues. V was shortened by 5 bases and J by 10 bases, with 17 bases between the two germline ends. The CDR3: CASSVGSVLRAFF. CDR3 bases: TGTGCCAGCAGTGTCGGGTCTGTTTTGCGAGCTTTCTTT.

The rearrangement links TRBV6-5 to TRBJ2-3, with 8 bases fitting TRBD2. Per germline, CDR1 MNHEY and CDR2 SVGAGI. J lost 2 bases, V lost 6 bases, and 7 bases had no gene match. The CDR3 has 15 amino acids. CDR3 DNA sequence: TGTGCCAGCAGCCTGCAGCGGGGGTTCACAGATACGCAGTATTTT. This encodes CASSLQRGFTDTQYF.

The CDR3 nucleotides read TGTGCCGTCGGGGTGGATACGCAGTATTTT. It is translated as CAVGVDTQYF. V usage is TRBV6-5 and J usage is TRBJ2-3; the D gene is possibly TRBD2 (5 bases). V gave up 11 bases and J gave up 6 bases, with 9 bases separating them. Germline V gene sequence: CDR1 MNHEY, CDR2 SVGAGI. The CDR3 sequence is 10 residues long.

The V call is TRBV7-9, the J call TRBJ1-1; D possibly corresponds to TRBD1 (6 bases). The CDR3 runs 13 residues. Trimming stripped 2 bases from V and 8 bases from J, with 12 bases between. The germline CDR1 and CDR2 sequences are SEHNR and FQNEAQ (reference sequence). The CDR3: CASSLNTGSEAFF. Written as DNA, the CDR3 is TGTGCCAGCAGCTTAAATACAGGGAGCGAAGCTTTCTTT.